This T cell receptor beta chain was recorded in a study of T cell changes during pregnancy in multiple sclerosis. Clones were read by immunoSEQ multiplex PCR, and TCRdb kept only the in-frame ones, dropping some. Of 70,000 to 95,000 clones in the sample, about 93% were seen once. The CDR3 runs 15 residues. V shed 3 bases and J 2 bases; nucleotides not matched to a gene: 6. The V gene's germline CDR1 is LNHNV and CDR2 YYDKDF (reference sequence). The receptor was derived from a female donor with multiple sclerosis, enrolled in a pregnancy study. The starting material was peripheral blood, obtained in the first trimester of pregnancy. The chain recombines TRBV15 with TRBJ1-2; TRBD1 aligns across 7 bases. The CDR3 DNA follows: TGTGCCACCAGCAGTGATAGGGACAGAAACTATGGCTACACCTTC. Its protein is CATSSDRDRNYGYTF.